This is a list of T cell receptor beta chains from one sample in a study of response to subunit inactivated influenza vaccine. TCRdb independently ran MiXCR on the RT-PCR reads; one entry per CDR3 protein. The repertoire holds about 540,000 distinct CDR3 sequences, with around a quarter as singletons. These same data were also listed under a study on T cells expressing NK-cell markers.

The sample here was CD4+ T cells sorted from PBMCs, taken approximately 13 days after vaccination. The receptors were sampled from a man aged 50 or older who received an inactivated influenza vaccine. Each CDR3 is given without its conserved first and last residue.

j_gene	v_gene	CDR3aa
TRBJ2-3	TRBV9	ASSSTSGPDPQY
TRBJ2-2	TRBV12-3/TRBV12-4	ASRSRFGEGLNTGELF
TRBJ2-2	TRBV30	AWRGTSGRSGELF
TRBJ2-1	TRBV4-3	ASSQDGLAGENEQF
TRBJ1-1	TRBV18	ASSPGGLLNTEAF
TRBJ2-1	TRBV7-8	ASSPPSRGSNEQF
TRBJ1-1	TRBV3-1	ARSQGNRVTEAF
TRBJ1-3	TRBV4-2	ASSLKADSSGNTIY
TRBJ2-7	TRBV2	ASKGQGFEQY
TRBJ2-7	TRBV20-1	SAPLGGSQNEQY
TRBJ2-3	TRBV20-1	SARDVMAADTQY
TRBJ2-1	TRBV7-2	ASSLLAGDSYNEQF
TRBJ2-2	TRBV28	ASRSDSGGFGELF
TRBJ1-3	TRBV5-1	ASSLTGGHSGNTIY
TRBJ2-3	TRBV24-1	ATSVRRGGSDTQY
TRBJ2-7	TRBV20-1	SAPPSRGGEQY
TRBJ1-1	TRBV7-9	ASSLAGFAVNTEAF
TRBJ2-7	TRBV24-1	ATSDSSGAEQY
TRBJ1-1	TRBV12-3/TRBV12-4	ASNTDRFYTEAF
TRBJ2-7	TRBV5-4	ASSSSGTGDNYEQY
TRBJ2-7	TRBV15	ATSKGYTSYEQY
TRBJ2-7	TRBV20-1	SASGRGHTYEQY
TRBJ2-1	TRBV5-1	ASSLGRLAGINEQF
TRBJ2-5	TRBV11-2	ASSLGPTGGLETQY
TRBJ2-1	TRBV24-1	ATSDRWDRINNEQF
TRBJ1-5	TRBV5-6	ASSLARNSNQPQH
TRBJ2-7	TRBV10-3	AISSGGQGWTYEQY
TRBJ2-7	TRBV28	ASRRSGTSSYEQY
TRBJ1-5	TRBV20-1	SAIPAGQPQH
TRBJ1-3	TRBV7-2	ASSPRAYGNTIY
TRBJ2-1	TRBV12-3/TRBV12-4	ASSPAGTYNEQF
TRBJ2-1	TRBV7-2	ASSVLAGGYANNEQF
TRBJ1-2	TRBV15	ATSFRGDAVGGYT
TRBJ1-4	TRBV4-2	ASSQVSGSSEKLF
TRBJ2-7	TRBV12-3/TRBV12-4	ASSSTLLGQLYEQY